This T cell receptor beta chain was documented in a study of siplizumab effects on memory and regulatory T cells. Assay: immunoSEQ multiplex PCR; the TCRdb copy retains only in-frame clones and omits some. The sample consists of over 100,000 clones, around 92% of them appearing once. Regarding the study as a whole: Siplizumab caused a significant drop in alloreactive sequences traceable to unstimulated CD4+ memory cells.

This clone has only one observation. Its antigen remains unknown. This CDR3 region has 13 residues. V lost 4 bases and J lost 7, with 12 bases in between. CDR1 and CDR2 (germline): SGDLS, YYNGEE. This clonotype originated in a human donor in good health. Source material: Tregs sorted from blood. V is TRBV9 and J is TRBJ2-1; D gene ambiguous. CDR3 DNA sequence: TGTGCCAGCAGCACCACCGCCAGGAATGAGCAGTTCTTC. Translated, it gives CASSTTARNEQFF.